These 13 T cell receptor beta chains share one sample of origin, sequenced in a study of shared clonotypes between healthy human individuals. TCRdb keeps only in-frame clones here, not all; method: immunoSEQ multiplex PCR. The sample holds about 490,000 clones, 70% to 80% seen once. Sequencing was carried out using PBMCs. These receptors originate from a woman aged 40 to 49 in good health. Some clones in this sample may be carry-over from other donors' samples.

The rearrangement links TRBV6-6 to TRBJ2-2; TRBD2 matches 10 bases. The germline CDR1 and CDR2 sequences are MNHNY and SVGAGI (reference sequence). V lost 2 bases to trimming and J lost 7 bases; unmatched junction nucleotides: 7. This CDR3 comprises 16 residues. The CDR3 protein is CASSYPLAGFSGELFF. CDR3 in DNA: TGTGCCAGCAGTTACCCACTAGCGGGATTCAGCGGGGAGCTGTTTTTT.

V and J are TRBV7-9 and TRBJ1-3; the D is unclear. Trimming removed 5 bases from V and 0 bases from J, with 8 bases in between. This CDR3 has 14 amino acids. Per germline, CDR1 SEHNR and CDR2 FQNEAQ (reference sequence). The CDR3 DNA sequence: TGTGCCAGCAGCCCCTTGGGCTCTGGAAACACCATATATTTT. Protein: CASSPLGSGNTIYF.

The chain employs TRBV10-1 and TRBJ1-5; 8 bases fit TRBD1. The CDR3 has 18 residues. Germline loops: CDR1 WNHNN, CDR2 SYGVQD (reference sequence). The V gene end was trimmed by 0 bases and the J gene end by 2 bases; junction bases not matched to a gene: 9. CDR3 DNA: TGCGCCAGCAGTGAGTCGGTCAGGGGGCGGGTAGGCAATCAGCCCCAGCATTTT. Protein product: CASSESVRGRVGNQPQHF.

As to this clone: A far larger clone is only one base removed, so a read error is likely. Additional DNA sequences in this sample encode the identical CDR3. This chain links TRBV30 with TRBJ1-2; D is undetermined. V was clipped by 2 bases and J by 7 bases, with 14 bases between them. The CDR3 sequence is 13 residues long. CDR1 is GTSNPN, CDR2 SVGIG, per germline (reference sequence). CDR3 in amino acids: CAWSLTATLGYTF. The CDR3 nucleotides are TGTGCCTGGAGTCTTACCGCAACGCTTGGCTACACCTTC.

This chain links TRBV5-1 with TRBJ2-1, with 7 bases that match TRBD1. The CDR3 has 17 amino acids. With V trimmed by 0 bases and J by 0 bases, 6 bases remained unmatched. Germline CDR1 reads SGHRS; CDR2 reads YFSETQ. CDR3 DNA sequence: TGCGCCAGCAGCTTGGGGCAGGGGGAGTACTCCTACAATGAGCAGTTCTTC. It codes for CASSLGQGEYSYNEQFF.

This clone was found once. The chain has TRBV29-1 and TRBJ1-3; possible D gene TRBD1, 5 bases. This CDR3 has 14 residues. Germline CDR1 reads SQVTM; CDR2 reads ANQGSEA. The V gene lost 4 bases and the J gene lost 5 bases, with 15 bases spanning the gap. CDR3 sequence: CSVVEQEARNTIYF. In DNA, the CDR3 is TGCAGCGTTGTAGAACAGGAGGCAAGAAACACCATATATTTT.

This chain connects TRBV6-5 to TRBJ1-5; D is uncertain. V dropped 0 bases and J dropped 2 bases, with 5 bases sitting between them. Germline V gives CDR1 MNHEY, CDR2 SVGAGI. The CDR3 has 14 amino acids. The CDR3 reads CASSYSIGNQPQHF. As DNA, the CDR3 is TGTGCCAGCAGTTACTCGATCGGCAATCAGCCCCAGCATTTT.

J is TRBJ2-7 and V is TRBV30, with D tentatively TRBD1 or TRBD2 (5 bases each). The CDR3 runs 13 residues. Trimming stripped 7 bases from V and 12 bases from J, with 25 bases between. CDR1 GTSNPN and CDR2 SVGIG come from the germline V gene (reference sequence). CDR3 in DNA: TGTGCCTCGCCGGGACCGTCCATCTACGGGCGGTACTTC. The encoded protein is CASPGPSIYGRYF.

A word on this clone: One end of the junction varies from germline; a read error may be responsible. Different DNA sequences within this sample yield the same CDR3. J is TRBJ1-1 and V is TRBV30; weak D call: TRBD1 (6 bases). There are 11 residues in the CDR3. Per germline, CDR1 GTSNPN and CDR2 SVGIG (reference sequence). The CDR3 DNA is TGTACCTGGAGGGACATGACTGAAGCCTTCTTT. Protein product: CTWRDMTEAFF.

A single count supports this clone. It is unclear where the CDR3 begins or ends on the DNA, so no DNA is shown, and the CDR3 is as TCRdb lists it. J is TRBJ2-7 and V is TRBV18; the table's D call TRBD2 went unverified against the DNA. The CDR3 is 19 amino acids long, termini counted. Germline loops: CDR1 KGHSH, CDR2 LQKENI. The CDR3 spells CASSPVLSAPGLETYEQYF.

This sequence joins TRBV6-1 and TRBJ1-4; D uncertain. The CDR3 is 15 residues long. The V end lost 5 bases, the J end lost 7 bases, and 17 bases lay between the germline ends. Germline V gene data show CDR1 as MNHNS and CDR2 as SASEGT. In DNA form, the CDR3 reads TGTGCCAGCAGTTGGACCCAGGCGGGGAGTGAAAAACTGTTTTTT. This translates into CASSWTQAGSEKLFF.

The V gene is TRBV30, the J gene TRBJ2-1, with D possibly being TRBD2 (5 bases). Germline V lookup: CDR1 GTSNPN, CDR2 SVGIG (reference sequence). This CDR3 spans 15 amino acids. The V end was cut by 4 bases, the J end by 5 bases, with 18 bases between. The CDR3 loop is CAWIGIPGRHNEQFF. Written as DNA, the CDR3 is TGTGCCTGGATCGGTATCCCGGGAAGGCACAATGAGCAGTTCTTC.

The chain links TRBV29-1 to TRBJ1-2, with D maybe TRBD1 (5 bases). In germline, CDR1 is SQVTM, CDR2 ANQGSEA. CDR3 size: 12 residues. The V and J ends lost 6 bases and 8 bases respectively, with 16 bases between them. The CDR3 DNA is TGCAGCGTAGGGGACCGCTACTGGGGCTACACCTTC. Translating it yields CSVGDRYWGYTF.